These 26 T cell receptor beta chains were sequenced from one sample in a study of shared clonotypes between healthy human individuals. Naive CD8 isolation took CD45RO-negative cells positively selected for CCR7 and excluded terminally differentiated effector memory CD45RA+ cells. Generated by immunoSEQ multiplex PCR, the TCRdb table keeps only in-frame clones and is missing some. Among hundreds of thousands of clones listed, roughly 96% were seen once. Material for sequencing was naive CD8+ T cells sorted from blood. The source of these receptors is a woman in her thirties in good health.

This chain uses TRBV5-1 with TRBJ2-1, with D possibly being TRBD2 (5 bases). The V gene lost 0 bases and the J gene lost 4 bases, with 14 bases spanning the gap. CDR1 and CDR2 from the germline V gene are SGHRS and YFSETQ. The CDR3 consists of 16 residues. The CDR3 spells CASSLEASGLYNEQFF. The CDR3 nucleotides read TGCGCCAGCAGCTTGGAAGCGAGCGGCCTATACAATGAGCAGTTCTTC.

The chain couples TRBV28 to TRBJ1-5, with D perhaps TRBD1 (5 bases). V was cut by 6 bases and J by 4 bases, with 13 bases left in between. Germline loops: CDR1 MDHEN, CDR2 SYDVKM. CDR3 length: 14 amino acids. This CDR3 reads CASRNRGLNQPQHF. As DNA, the CDR3 is TGTGCCAGCAGAAACCGGGGCCTAAATCAGCCCCAGCATTTT.

This clone has a single count. The V and J genes are TRBV13 and TRBJ2-7; D is perhaps TRBD2 (6 bases). Germline V gives CDR1 PRHDT, CDR2 FYEKMQ (reference sequence). This CDR3 comprises 13 residues. V lost 1 base, J lost 6 bases, and 10 bases lay in between. DNA of the CDR3: TGTGCCAGCAGCTTAGCCCGGGGGTCCGAGCAGTACTTC. It codes for CASSLARGSEQYF. Drawing the rest from reference TRBV13 and TRBJ2-7, the complete variable domain is AAGVIQSPRHLIKEKRETATLKCYPIPRHDTVYWYQQGPGQDPQFLISFYEKMQSDKGSIPDRFSAQQFSDYHSELNMSSLELGDSALYFCASSLARGSEQYFGPGTRLTVT.

The chain couples TRBV5-6 to TRBJ2-7; 11 nucleotides align to TRBD1. CDR1 SGHDT and CDR2 YYEEEE come from the germline V gene. The CDR3 loop spans 17 amino acids. The ends lost 2 bases at V and 1 base at J; junction bases unmatched: 8. CDR3 loop: CASSFADRGQRSYEQYF. In DNA form, the CDR3 reads TGTGCCAGCAGCTTCGCGGACAGGGGGCAACGATCCTACGAGCAGTACTTC.

This sequence joins TRBV7-6 and TRBJ2-1; a possible D gene is TRBD2 (5 bases). The germline gives CDR1 SGHVS, CDR2 FNYEAQ. V lost 5 bases to trimming and J lost 0 bases, with 14 bases between them. CDR3 length equals 16 residues. CDR3 region: CASSGRGVGSYNEQFF. The CDR3 nucleotides read TGTGCCAGCAGCGGTCGGGGAGTGGGCTCCTACAATGAGCAGTTCTTC.

The chain is built from TRBV6-1 and TRBJ2-3; perhaps TRBD2 as D (5 bases). This CDR3 spans 15 amino acids. V shed 4 bases and J shed 2 bases, with 13 bases lying between them. Germline CDR1 MNHNS, CDR2 SASEGT. The CDR3 DNA sequence: TGTGCCAGCAGTGCCCTCATCGGGGACACAGATACGCAGTATTTT. Its protein product is CASSALIGDTDTQYF.

This clone was counted between two and nine times. The chain couples TRBV10-1 to TRBJ1-2; TRBD1 matches at 7 bases. The V gene end was trimmed by 2 bases and the J gene end by 3 bases; junction bases not matched to a gene: 0. Germline V CDR1 and CDR2: WNHNN, SYGVQD (reference sequence). The length of the CDR3 is 13 residues. The DNA for the CDR3 is TGCGCCAGCAGTGAGACAGGGGACTATGGCTACACCTTC. Translated, it gives CASSETGDYGYTF.

This clone was seen a single time. The rearrangement uses TRBV5-4 and TRBJ2-7, with TRBD1 as a possible D gene (6 bases). Trimming took off 2 bases at V and 6 bases at J, with 9 bases between the two ends. The CDR3 consists of 12 residues. The germline CDR1 and CDR2 sequences are SGHNT and YYREEE (reference sequence). In nucleotides, the CDR3 is TGTGCCAGCAGCTTCGGGACAACCGAGCAGTACTTC. Translated: CASSFGTTEQYF.

J is TRBJ2-3 and V is TRBV18, with 11 nucleotides matching TRBD2. V was pared by 6 bases and J by 1 base, with 3 bases of the junction left unmatched. Germline assignment: CDR1 KGHSH and CDR2 LQKENI. The CDR3 consists of 15 residues. The CDR3 coding sequence is TGTGCCAGCTCTAATAGCGGGAGGGGCACAGATACGCAGTATTTT. The encoded protein is CASSNSGRGTDTQYF. Complete variable domain (other parts from reference TRBV18 and TRBJ2-3): NAGVMQNPRHLVRRRGQEARLRCSPMKGHSHVYWYRQLPEEGLKFMVYLQKENIIDESGMPKERFSAEFPKEGPSILRIQQVVRGDSAAYFCASSNSGRGTDTQYFGPGTRLTVL.

The chain is built from TRBV7-9 and TRBJ2-1, with D unresolved. The CDR3 spans 13 residues. Trimming shortened V by 5 bases and J by 2 bases, and 7 bases separated the two germline ends. Germline-derived CDR1 and CDR2 are SEHNR and FQNEAQ (reference sequence). The CDR3 DNA reads TGTGCCAGCAGCCAAAGAACCTACAATGAGCAGTTCTTC. Its translation is CASSQRTYNEQFF.

V and J are TRBV9 and TRBJ2-1; 14 bases match TRBD2. The V and J ends lost 0 bases and 4 bases, in that order; junction bases with no gene match: 9. In germline, CDR1 is SGDLS, CDR2 YYNGEE. The CDR3 is 19 amino acids. CDR3 nucleotides: TGTGCCAGCAGCGTAGAAGGACTAGCGGGAGGTTTATTGTACAATGAGCAGTTCTTC. This encodes CASSVEGLAGGLLYNEQFF.

The CDR3 protein is CASSFEGTREKLFF. The CDR3, as DNA: TGTGCCAGCAGTTTTGAAGGGACGCGAGAAAAACTGTTTTTT. The gene calls are TRBV27 and TRBJ1-4; weak D call: TRBD1 (5 bases). The germline V gene encodes CDR1 MNHEY and CDR2 SMNVEV (reference sequence). The CDR3 is made up of 14 amino acids. V lost 3 bases to trimming and J lost 8 bases, with 13 bases between them.

The chain couples TRBV27 to TRBJ2-7; 9 nucleotides agree with TRBD1. Germline-derived CDR1 and CDR2 are MNHEY and SMNVEV (reference sequence). The CDR3 covers 16 residues. J lost 3 bases, V lost 2 bases, and 8 bases had no gene match. CDR3 region: CASSLSPGTGNYEQYF. The CDR3 region has the DNA TGTGCCAGCAGTTTAAGCCCCGGGACAGGGAACTACGAGCAGTACTTC.

CDR3 coding DNA: TGTGCCAGCAGCGGTGGGGGTCTTGGCTACACCTTC. The encoded protein is CASSGGGLGYTF. The chain recombines TRBV2 with TRBJ1-2; maybe TRBD1 (5 bases). Trimming shortened V by 6 bases and J by 7 bases, and 12 bases separated the two germline ends. The CDR3 is 12 residues long. The germline V gene encodes CDR1 SNHLY and CDR2 FYNNEI.

The rearrangement joins TRBV5-8 to TRBJ1-2, with 9 bases aligning to TRBD1. CDR3 length equals 14 residues. Germline V gene data show CDR1 as SGHTS and CDR2 as YDEGEE. Losses at the gene ends were 4 bases for V and 9 bases for J; bases not matched to a gene: 10. The chain's CDR3 is CASSGGITGGSYTF. Written as DNA, the CDR3 is TGTGCCAGCAGCGGAGGCATCACAGGGGGCAGCTACACCTTC.

This chain uses TRBV29-1 with TRBJ1-3; no reliable D call. Between the trimmed V and J ends, which lost 8 bases and 4 bases, there was a span of 15 bases. This CDR3 comprises 13 residues. The V gene's germline CDR1 is SQVTM and CDR2 ANQGSEA. The CDR3 loop is CSFLPESGNTIYF. Here the CDR3 DNA reads TGCAGCTTTTTACCCGAGTCGGGAAACACCATATATTTT.

The chain is built from TRBV7-2 and TRBJ2-1; 13 nucleotides align to TRBD2. CDR1 SGHTA and CDR2 FQGNSA come from the germline V gene. This CDR3 spans 17 amino acids. V lost 5 bases, J lost 2 bases, and 6 bases stayed unmatched. CDR3 nucleotides: TGTGCCAGCAGCCCACGGACTAGCGGGAGTCCCTACAATGAGCAGTTCTTC. It is translated as CASSPRTSGSPYNEQFF.

The rearrangement joins TRBV9 to TRBJ2-7; D is unresolved. V was trimmed by 3 bases and J by 0 bases, leaving 10 bases between them. The CDR3 consists of 14 residues. Germline V CDR1 and CDR2: SGDLS, YYNGEE. The CDR3 loop is CASSASPSSYEQYF. The CDR3 nucleotides are TGTGCCAGCAGCGCATCCCCGAGCTCCTACGAGCAGTACTTC.

The J gene is TRBJ2-3, the V gene TRBV4-1, with 11 positions matching TRBD2. The CDR3 has 16 residues. From germline, CDR1 is MGHRA and CDR2 YSYEKL. The ends lost 4 bases at V and 4 bases at J; junction bases unmatched: 7. CDR3 residues: CASSPAVLAGADTQYF. In nucleotides, the CDR3 is TGCGCCAGCAGCCCCGCCGTACTAGCGGGAGCAGATACGCAGTATTTT.

This sequence joins TRBV4-1 and TRBJ2-1; TRBD2 agrees at 8 bases. V lost 0 bases, J lost 9 bases, and 13 bases stayed unmatched. The CDR3 runs 17 residues. CDR1 is MGHRA and CDR2 is YSYEKL in the germline V gene. CDR3 amino acids: CASSQDGSGLGSGEQFF. In DNA form, the CDR3 reads TGCGCCAGCAGCCAAGATGGGTCGGGACTAGGGTCAGGTGAGCAGTTCTTC.

The chain joins TRBV19 to TRBJ2-3; tentatively, D is TRBD2 (6 bases). Trimming cost V 0 bases and J 0 bases, with 7 bases left between them. This CDR3 region has 15 residues. Looked up from germline, CDR1 is LNHDA and CDR2 is SQIVND (reference sequence). The CDR3 region is CASSIEGLSTDTQYF. CDR3 bases: TGTGCCAGTAGTATAGAAGGACTAAGCACAGATACGCAGTATTTT.

The chain uses TRBV11-2 and TRBJ2-5; TRBD2 might be the D (6 bases). The CDR3 covers 16 residues. Trimming stripped 7 bases from V and 2 bases from J, with 20 bases between. The V gene's germline CDR1 is SGHAT and CDR2 FQNNGV. CDR3 in amino acids: CASTFFYSGEQETQYF. The CDR3 DNA follows: TGTGCCAGCACCTTCTTTTATAGCGGAGAACAAGAGACCCAGTACTTC.

V usage is TRBV7-9 and J usage is TRBJ2-2, with D possibly matching TRBD1 (6 bases). The CDR3 is made up of 14 amino acids. In germline, CDR1 is SEHNR, CDR2 FQNEAQ (reference sequence). V dropped 6 bases and J dropped 4 bases, with 12 bases sitting between them. CDR3 region: CASRITGLTGELFF. The CDR3 DNA reads TGTGCCAGCAGAATCACAGGGCTCACCGGGGAGCTGTTTTTT. The full variable domain, its missing parts supplied by reference TRBV7-9 and TRBJ2-2, is DTGVSQNPRHKITKRGQNVTFRCDPISEHNRLYWYRQTLGQGPEFLTYFQNEAQLEKSRLLSDRFSAERPKGSFSTLEIQRTEQGDSAMYLCASRITGLTGELFFGEGSRLTVL.

The count of this clone is one. V and J are TRBV2 and TRBJ2-7; D possibly corresponds to TRBD1 (8 bases). Trimming shortened V by 2 bases and J by 9 bases, and 17 bases separated the two germline ends. The CDR3 covers 14 residues. The V gene's germline CDR1 is SNHLY and CDR2 FYNNEI. The CDR3 nucleotides read TGTGCCAGCAGTGAAAAGAGGGGGGGGACAGGGCAGTACTTC. As protein: CASSEKRGGTGQYF.

This rearrangement joins TRBV7-2 to TRBJ1-1; D ambiguous. Trimming stripped 4 bases from V and 5 bases from J, with 17 bases between. Germline V gene data show CDR1 as SGHTA and CDR2 as FQGNSA. The CDR3 runs to 15 residues. Written as DNA, the CDR3 is TGTGCCAGCAGCTGGACGGGCCTGCCGGGGACTGAAGCTTTCTTT. Amino acid sequence: CASSWTGLPGTEAFF.

The CDR3 spells CASSGRRGVETQYF. DNA of the CDR3: TGTGCCAGCAGCGGGCGTCGGGGAGTAGAGACCCAGTACTTC. This rearrangement joins TRBV11-2 to TRBJ2-5, with D tentatively TRBD2 (5 bases). The length of the CDR3 is 14 residues. Germline CDR1 is SGHAT and CDR2 is FQNNGV. The V end lost 5 bases, the J end lost 4 bases, and 14 bases lay between the germline ends.